This T cell receptor beta chain was captured by sequencing in a study of response to subunit inactivated influenza vaccine. The CDR3 is 16 residues long. Germline loops: CDR1 KGHSH, CDR2 LQKENI. The ends were cut back, 2 bases at V and 1 base at J, with 14 bases in the middle. TCRdb reprocessed the RT-PCR reads via MiXCR and lists one record per CDR3 protein. Of 800,000 to 1,000,000 distinct CDR3 sequences detected, 21% appear once; the ten largest clones hold roughly 10%. V usage is TRBV18 and J usage is TRBJ2-5, with unresolved D. This sequence was found in a man aged 50-60 years who received an inactivated influenza vaccine. Specimen: PBMCs from blood, collected more than 4 days after vaccination. The CDR3 coding sequence is TGTGCCAGCTCACCAGCGATTTCCGCGGTCCAAGAGACCCAGTACTTC. It translates to CASSPAISAVQETQYF.